Each of the 9 T cell receptor beta chains below was sequenced from the same sample in a study of blood T cell repertoires in COVID-19. The repertoire was sequenced with immunoSEQ multiplex PCR; TCRdb's copy has only in-frame clones and lacks some. The sample holds tens of thousands of clones; 65% to 85% are singletons and the top ten take approximately 27%. Specimen: peripheral blood. The receptors come from a human donor in a cohort sampled during active COVID-19.

The chain is built from TRBV5-4 and TRBJ2-2; tentative D call: TRBD2 (5 bases). CDR1 and CDR2 (germline): SGHNT, YYREEE (reference sequence). Trimming took off 6 bases at V and 9 bases at J, with 18 bases between the two ends. The CDR3 totals 14 residues. CDR3 DNA: TGTGCCAGCACCCCACATCCGGGAAGGAGGGAGCTGTTTTTT. Amino acids: CASTPHPGRRELFF.

V and J are TRBV18 and TRBJ1-5; perhaps TRBD1 as D (5 bases). Germline V gene sequence: CDR1 KGHSH, CDR2 LQKENI. This CDR3 is built from 13 residues. The germline V and J ends were trimmed by 6 bases and 3 bases, with 9 bases remaining between them. The CDR3 loop is CASSDSINQPQHF. CDR3 in DNA: TGTGCCAGCTCTGACAGTATCAATCAGCCCCAGCATTTT.

The chain is built from TRBV11-2 and TRBJ2-5; D not resolved. Germline V gives CDR1 SGHAT, CDR2 FQNNGV. The CDR3 totals 13 residues. Trimming removed 5 bases at V and 4 bases at J, with 11 bases between. DNA for the CDR3: TGTGCCAGCAGCACTTGGCAGGCAGAGACCCAGTACTTC. Amino acid sequence: CASSTWQAETQYF. Full variable domain (remainder filled in from reference TRBV11-2 and TRBJ2-5): EAGVAQSPRYKIIEKRQSVAFWCNPISGHATLYWYQQILGQGPKLLIQFQNNGVVDDSQLPKDRFSAERLKGVDSTLKIQPAKLEDSAVYLCASSTWQAETQYFGPGTRLLVL.

Only one count was recorded for this clone. V usage is TRBV11-2 and J usage is TRBJ2-1; 12 positions agree with TRBD2. This CDR3 contains 15 residues. After removal of 6 bases from V and 9 bases from J, the junction contained 9 bases not matched to a gene. In germline, CDR1 is SGHAT, CDR2 FQNNGV. CDR3 nucleotide sequence: TGTGCCAGCAGAGATCTAGCGGGGGGGATCGGTGAGCAGTTCTTC. It is translated as CASRDLAGGIGEQFF.

V gene TRBV5-4 combines with J gene TRBJ2-5; the match to TRBD1 covers 9 bases. Germline CDR1 and CDR2: SGHNT and YYREEE (reference sequence). The CDR3 contains 15 residues. The junction had 5 bases not matched to a gene; V was cut back by 3 bases and J by 2 bases. In DNA form, the CDR3 reads TGTGCCAGCAGCTCTACAGGGGGCGGGCAAGAGACCCAGTACTTC. It yields the protein CASSSTGGGQETQYF. The whole variable domain, filled in from reference TRBV5-4 and TRBJ2-5, reads ETGVTQSPTHLIKTRGQQVTLRCSSQSGHNTVSWYQQALGQGPQFIFQYYREEENGRGNFPPRFSGLQFPNYSSELNVNALELDDSALYLCASSSTGGGQETQYFGPGTRLLVL.

The CDR3 sequence: CASSASPGTAYF. CDR3 nucleotides: TGTGCCAGCAGCGCATCTCCCGGGACAGCCTATTTT. The chain couples TRBV13 to TRBJ1-3; 7 bases line up with TRBD1. J lost 16 bases, V lost 5 bases, and 11 bases had no gene match. This CDR3 contains 12 residues. The germline gives CDR1 PRHDT, CDR2 FYEKMQ (reference sequence).

The chain recombines TRBV6-6 with TRBJ1-5; the D is unclear. The germline gives CDR1 MNHNY, CDR2 SVGAGI (reference sequence). The CDR3 is made up of 12 amino acids. V was shortened by 4 bases and J by 9 bases, with 10 bases between the two germline ends. CDR3 bases: TGTGCCAGCAGTTCCCCTCTTGTGCCCCAGCATTTT. As protein: CASSSPLVPQHF.

V and J are TRBV7-8 and TRBJ1-5; no firm D call. In germline, CDR1 is SGHVS, CDR2 FQNEAQ. The V end was cut by 1 base, the J end by 0 bases, with 10 bases between. CDR3 length equals 16 residues. The CDR3 loop is CASSLGGPYSNQPQHF. In nucleotides, the CDR3 is TGTGCCAGCAGCTTAGGCGGGCCTTATAGCAATCAGCCCCAGCATTTT.

This clone showed up just once. This CDR3 is CASSLLNRVSSYEQYF. As DNA, the CDR3 is TGTGCCAGCAGCTTACTAAACAGGGTTAGCTCCTACGAGCAGTACTTC. The chain uses TRBV11-2 and TRBJ2-7; TRBD1 might be the D (6 bases). With 2 bases removed from V and 0 bases from J, the gap between germline ends came to 14 bases. In germline, CDR1 is SGHAT, CDR2 FQNNGV. The CDR3 has 16 amino acids.